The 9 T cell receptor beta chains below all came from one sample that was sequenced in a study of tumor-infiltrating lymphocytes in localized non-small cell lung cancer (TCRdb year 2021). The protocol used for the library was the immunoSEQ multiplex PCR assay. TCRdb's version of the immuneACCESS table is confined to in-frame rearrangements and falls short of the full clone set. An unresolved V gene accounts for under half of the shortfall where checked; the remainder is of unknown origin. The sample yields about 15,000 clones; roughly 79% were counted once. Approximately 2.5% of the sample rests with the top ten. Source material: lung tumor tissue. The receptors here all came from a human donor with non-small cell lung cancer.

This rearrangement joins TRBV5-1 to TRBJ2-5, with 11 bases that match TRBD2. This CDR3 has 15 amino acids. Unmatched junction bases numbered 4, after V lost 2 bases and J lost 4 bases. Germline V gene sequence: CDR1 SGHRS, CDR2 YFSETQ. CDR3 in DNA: TGCGCCAGCAGCTTAGGAACTAGCGGGAGAGAGACCCAGTACTTC. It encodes CASSLGTSGRETQYF.

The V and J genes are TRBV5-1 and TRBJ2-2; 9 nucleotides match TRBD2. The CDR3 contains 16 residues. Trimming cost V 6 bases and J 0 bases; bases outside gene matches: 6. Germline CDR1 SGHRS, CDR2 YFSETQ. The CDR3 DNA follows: TGCGCCAGCACGACTAGCGGCACTACGAACACCGGGGAGCTGTTTTTT. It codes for CASTTSGTTNTGELFF.

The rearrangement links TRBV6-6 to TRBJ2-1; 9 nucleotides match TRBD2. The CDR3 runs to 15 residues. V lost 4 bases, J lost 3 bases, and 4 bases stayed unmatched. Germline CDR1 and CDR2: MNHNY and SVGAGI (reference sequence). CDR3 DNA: TGTGCCAGCAGTTCGATAGCGGGAGACTACAATGAGCAGTTCTTC. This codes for CASSSIAGDYNEQFF.

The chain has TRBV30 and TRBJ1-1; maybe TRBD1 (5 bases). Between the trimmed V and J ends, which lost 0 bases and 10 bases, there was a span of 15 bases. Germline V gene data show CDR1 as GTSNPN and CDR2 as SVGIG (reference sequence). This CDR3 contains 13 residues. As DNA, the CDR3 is TGTGCCTGGAGTGTAACCGAGGCGGGACGAGCTTTCTTT. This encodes CAWSVTEAGRAFF.

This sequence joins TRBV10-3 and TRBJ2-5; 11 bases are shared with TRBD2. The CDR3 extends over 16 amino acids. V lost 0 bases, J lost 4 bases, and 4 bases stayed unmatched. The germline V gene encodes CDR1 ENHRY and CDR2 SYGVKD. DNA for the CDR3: TGTGCCATCAGTGAGTCGGTAGCGGGAGGGGGAGAGACCCAGTACTTC. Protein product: CAISESVAGGGETQYF.

The CDR3 loop reads CASSWDSGNTIYF. The DNA of the CDR3 is TGTGCCAGCAGTTGGGACTCTGGAAACACCATATATTTT. This chain links TRBV6-7 with TRBJ1-3, with D uncertain. TRBV6-7 is designated an ORF whose function remains uncertain. The V gene lost 4 bases and the J gene lost 0 bases, with 4 bases spanning the gap. This CDR3 is 13 amino acids long.

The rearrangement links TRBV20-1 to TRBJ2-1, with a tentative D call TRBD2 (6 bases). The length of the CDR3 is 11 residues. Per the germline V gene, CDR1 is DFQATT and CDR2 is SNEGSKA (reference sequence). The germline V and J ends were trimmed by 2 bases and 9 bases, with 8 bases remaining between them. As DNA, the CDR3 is TGCAGTGCTAGACTAGCGCCTGAGCAGTTCTTC. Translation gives CSARLAPEQFF.

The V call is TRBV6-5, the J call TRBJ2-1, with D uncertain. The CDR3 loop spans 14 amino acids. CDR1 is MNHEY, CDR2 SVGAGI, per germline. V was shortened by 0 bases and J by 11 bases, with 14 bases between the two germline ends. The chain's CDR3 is CASSYSIALAKQFF. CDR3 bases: TGTGCCAGCAGTTACTCGATTGCCCTCGCGAAGCAGTTCTTC.

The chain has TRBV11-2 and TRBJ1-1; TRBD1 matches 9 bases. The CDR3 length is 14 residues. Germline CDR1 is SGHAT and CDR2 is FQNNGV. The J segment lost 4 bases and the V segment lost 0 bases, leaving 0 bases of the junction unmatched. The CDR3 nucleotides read TGTGCCAGCAGCTTAGAGACAGGGGGCACTGAAGCTTTCTTT. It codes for CASSLETGGTEAFF. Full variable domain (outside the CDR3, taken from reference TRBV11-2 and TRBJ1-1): EAGVAQSPRYKIIEKRQSVAFWCNPISGHATLYWYQQILGQGPKLLIQFQNNGVVDDSQLPKDRFSAERLKGVDSTLKIQPAKLEDSAVYLCASSLETGGTEAFFGQGTRLTVV.